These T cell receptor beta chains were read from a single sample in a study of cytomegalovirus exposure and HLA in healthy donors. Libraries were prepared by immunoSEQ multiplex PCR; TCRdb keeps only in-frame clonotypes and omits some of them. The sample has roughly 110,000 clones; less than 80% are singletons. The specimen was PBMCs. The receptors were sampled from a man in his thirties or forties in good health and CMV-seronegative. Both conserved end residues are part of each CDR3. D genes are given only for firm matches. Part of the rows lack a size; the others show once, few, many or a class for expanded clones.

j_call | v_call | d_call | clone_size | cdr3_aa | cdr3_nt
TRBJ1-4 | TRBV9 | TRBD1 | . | CASSVQGAGEEKLFF | TGTGCCAGCAGCGTACAGGGGGCGGGAGAAGAAAAACTGTTTTTT
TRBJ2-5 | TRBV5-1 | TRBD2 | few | CASSLDRGGLWRETQYF | TGCGCCAGCAGCTTGGACCGCGGGGGTTTATGGAGAGAGACCCAGTACTTC
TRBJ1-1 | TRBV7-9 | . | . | CASSPGGSNTEAFF | TGTGCCAGCAGCCCAGGTGGGTCGAACACTGAAGCTTTCTTT
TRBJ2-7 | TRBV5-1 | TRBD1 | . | CASSPQTGNEQYF | TGCGCCAGCAGCCCACAGACAGGGAACGAGCAGTACTTC
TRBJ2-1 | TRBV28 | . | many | CASSLGPGHSYNEQFF | TGTGCCAGCAGTTTGGGGCCCGGCCACTCCTACAATGAGCAGTTCTTC
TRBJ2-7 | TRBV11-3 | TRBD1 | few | CASSFGTGGEQYF | TGTGCCAGCAGCTTCGGTACAGGGGGTGAGCAGTACTTC
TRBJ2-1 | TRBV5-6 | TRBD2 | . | CASSLLRLAGGNEQFF | TGTGCCAGCAGCCTGCTGCGCCTAGCGGGAGGCAATGAGCAGTTCTTC
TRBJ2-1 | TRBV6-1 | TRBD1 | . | CASSETWTGVYNEQFF | TGTGCCAGCAGTGAAACGTGGACAGGGGTTTACAATGAGCAGTTCTTC
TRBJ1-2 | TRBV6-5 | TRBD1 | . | CASSYDGQGDYGYTF | TGTGCCAGCAGTTACGATGGACAGGGGGACTATGGCTACACCTTC
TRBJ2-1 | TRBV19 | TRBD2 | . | CASSIQLAGIYNEQFF | TGTGCCAGTAGTATACAACTAGCGGGGATTTACAATGAGCAGTTCTTC
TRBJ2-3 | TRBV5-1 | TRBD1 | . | CASSLQQGDTQYF | TGCGCCAGCAGCCTACAACAGGGGGATACGCAGTATTTT
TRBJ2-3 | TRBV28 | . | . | CASSLVAAPLVTDTQYF | TGTGCCAGCAGTTTAGTCGCGGCCCCCCTAGTCACAGATACGCAGTATTTT
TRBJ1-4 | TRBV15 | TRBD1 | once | CATSMTGATNEKLFF | TGTGCCACCAGCATGACAGGGGCCACTAATGAAAAACTGTTTTTT
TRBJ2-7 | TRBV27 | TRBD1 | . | CASSFRDSSYEQYF | TGTGCCAGCAGTTTCCGGGACAGCAGCTACGAGCAGTACTTC
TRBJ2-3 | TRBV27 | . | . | CASKTSTDTQYF | TGTGCCAGCAAAACTAGCACAGATACGCAGTATTTT
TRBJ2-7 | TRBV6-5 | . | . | CASSYSGGETYEQYF | TGTGCCAGCAGTTACTCAGGGGGGGAGACCTACGAGCAGTACTTC
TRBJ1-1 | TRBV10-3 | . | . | CAIRISVVVGTEAFF | TGTGCCATCAGGATTTCCGTGGTAGTCGGCACTGAAGCTTTCTTT
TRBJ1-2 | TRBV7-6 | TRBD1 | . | CASSPLPGQGRGYTF | TGTGCCAGCAGCCCTCTCCCGGGACAGGGGAGGGGCTACACCTTC
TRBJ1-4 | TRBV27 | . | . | CASSEGGTNEKLFF | TGTGCCAGCAGTGAAGGAGGGACTAATGAAAAACTGTTTTTT
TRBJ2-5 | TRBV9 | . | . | CASSVALADQETQYF | TGTGCCAGCAGCGTAGCTTTGGCAGATCAAGAGACCCAGTACTTC
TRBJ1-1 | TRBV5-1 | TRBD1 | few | CASSPGTGGFDTEAFF | TGCGCCAGCAGCCCCGGGACAGGGGGCTTTGACACTGAAGCTTTCTTT
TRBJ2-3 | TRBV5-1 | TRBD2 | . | CASSLRLAGGPSSTDTQYF | TGCGCCAGCAGCTTGCGACTAGCGGGAGGGCCCTCTAGCACAGATACGCAGTATTTT
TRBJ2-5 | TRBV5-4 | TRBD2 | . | CASSGRGGPETQYF | TGTGCCAGCAGCGGGCGGGGGGGCCCAGAGACCCAGTACTTC
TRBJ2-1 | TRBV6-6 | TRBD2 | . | CASSYYKTSGLNEQFF | TGTGCCAGCAGTTACTATAAGACTAGCGGGCTCAATGAGCAGTTCTTC
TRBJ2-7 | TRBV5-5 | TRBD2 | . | CASSFGLERNEQYF | TGTGCCAGCAGCTTCGGACTAGAGCGTAACGAGCAGTACTTC
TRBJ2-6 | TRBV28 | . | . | CASSALRASSGANVLTF | TGTGCCAGCAGCGCTTTGAGGGCTTCGTCTGGGGCCAACGTCCTGACTTTC
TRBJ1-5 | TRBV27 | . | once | CASSLGQTSNQPQHF | TGTGCCAGCAGCCTCGGACAGACTAGCAATCAGCCCCAGCATTTT